The 23 T cell receptor beta chains given below trace back to one sample, sequenced in a study of blood T cell repertoires in COVID-19. The table came from immunoSEQ multiplex PCR; TCRdb's copy has only in-frame clones and leaves some out. The sample includes under 350,000 clones, more than 85% of them seen just once. Sequencing input: peripheral blood. The receptors here all came from a man aged 35 to 55 with acute or convalescent COVID-19.

The chain couples TRBV5-1 to TRBJ1-2, with 8 bases matching TRBD1. CDR3 length equals 13 residues. The V segment lost 3 bases and the J segment 3 bases; nucleotides outside the gene matches: 1. Germline CDR1 reads SGHRS; CDR2 reads YFSETQ. The CDR3, as DNA: TGCGCCAGCAGCTCGACAGGGGACTATGGCTACACCTTC. It yields the protein CASSSTGDYGYTF.

V usage is TRBV5-5 and J usage is TRBJ2-7, with a possible D match to TRBD1 (6 bases). Germline CDR1 SGHKS, CDR2 YYEKEE (reference sequence). This CDR3 is built from 15 residues. The V end was cut by 1 base, the J end by 3 bases, with 14 bases between. CDR3 in DNA: TGTGCCAGCAGCTTGCGGACAGTGCCAGGCTACGAGCAGTACTTC. It specifies CASSLRTVPGYEQYF.

This clone was counted a single time. The gene calls are TRBV6-5 and TRBJ2-7; a weak D match, TRBD2 (5 bases). Trimming removed 0 bases from V and 3 bases from J, with 12 bases in between. This CDR3 contains 15 residues. Germline lookup yields CDR1 MNHEY and CDR2 SVGAGI. In DNA, the CDR3 is TGTGCCAGCAGTTACTCCGGGATTCCTTTCTACGAGCAGTACTTC. This sequence encodes CASSYSGIPFYEQYF.

J is TRBJ1-2 and V is TRBV18; a weak D match, TRBD1 (6 bases). The V and J ends lost 6 bases and 2 bases respectively, with 13 bases between them. The CDR3 sequence is 14 residues long. CDR1 and CDR2 from the germline V gene are KGHSH and LQKENI. The CDR3 reads CASSPETGNYGYTF. CDR3 nucleotide sequence: TGTGCCAGCTCGCCCGAGACAGGCAACTATGGCTACACCTTC.

On this clone: Mismatch with germline at one junction end may stem from a read error. The chain couples TRBV19 to TRBJ2-7; 10 bases agree with TRBD1. CDR1 is LNHDA, CDR2 SQIVND, per germline (reference sequence). The CDR3 runs to 12 residues. CDR3 in amino acids: CASSTRQGAASF. The CDR3 DNA reads TGTGCCAGTAGTACCCGACAGGGGGCAGCCTCTTTC.

This clone was counted a few times. This chain connects TRBV6-1 to TRBJ2-7; maybe TRBD2 (5 bases). The CDR3 length is 15 residues. Trimming took off 1 base at V and 0 bases at J, with 10 bases between the two ends. Germline V gene lookup returns CDR1 MNHNS and CDR2 SASEGT. CDR3 loop: CASSEGRVGSYEQYF. The CDR3 region has the DNA TGTGCCAGCAGTGAAGGGCGGGTCGGCTCCTACGAGCAGTACTTC.

This chain joins TRBV3-1 (or the pseudogene TRBV3-2) and TRBJ2-7; possibly TRBD2 for D (6 bases). Germline lookup yields CDR1 LGHDT and CDR2 YNNKEL (reference sequence). Between the trimmed V and J ends, which lost 2 bases and 0 bases, there was a span of 14 bases. CDR3 size: 16 residues. CDR3 protein: CASSQPGTGLSYEQYF. CDR3 DNA: TGTGCCAGCAGCCAACCCGGGACGGGACTCTCCTACGAGCAGTACTTC.

The V call is TRBV7-2, the J call TRBJ2-2, with 10 bases lining up with TRBD2. Germline V gives CDR1 SGHTA, CDR2 FQGNSA. With V trimmed by 3 bases and J by 4 bases, 8 bases remained unmatched. The CDR3 spans 17 residues. CDR3 nucleotides: TGTGCCAGCAGCTTCCTCGGTAGCGGGGGGCCCACCGGGGAGCTGTTTTTT. Protein product: CASSFLGSGGPTGELFF. The variable domain in full, with the rest retrieved from reference TRBV7-2 and TRBJ2-2, is GAGVSQSPSNKVTEKGKDVELRCDPISGHTALYWYRQSLGQGLEFLIYFQGNSAPDKSGLPSDRFSAERTGGSVSTLTIQRTQQEDSAVYLCASSFLGSGGPTGELFFGEGSRLTVL.

The chain is built from TRBV5-4 and TRBJ2-7; D uncertain. The CDR3 is 14 amino acids. Trimming cost V 0 bases and J 3 bases, with 10 bases left between them. CDR1 is SGHNT and CDR2 is YYREEE in the germline V gene (reference sequence). The CDR3 DNA is TGTGCCAGCAGCTTGGGAGGCGGAGACTACGAGCAGTACTTC. Its protein is CASSLGGGDYEQYF.

The chain uses TRBV7-8 and TRBJ2-1; a possible D gene is TRBD2 (5 bases). Germline-derived CDR1 and CDR2 are SGHVS and FQNEAQ. CDR3 length: 16 amino acids. The V end lost 5 bases, the J end lost 0 bases, and 14 bases lay between the germline ends. CDR3: CASSPSGLFSYNEQFF. The CDR3 DNA is TGTGCCAGCAGCCCGTCCGGACTGTTCTCCTACAATGAGCAGTTCTTC.

V gene TRBV24-1 combines with J gene TRBJ1-2; no clear D. V shed 4 bases and J shed 8 bases, with 10 bases lying between them. Germline V lookup: CDR1 KGHDR, CDR2 SFDVKD. The CDR3 totals 12 residues. As DNA, the CDR3 is TGTGCCACCAGTGAAGCCGGTAAGGGCTACACCTTC. Residues: CATSEAGKGYTF.

The rearrangement joins TRBV11-2 to TRBJ2-7; TRBD1 might be the D (6 bases). V was cut by 5 bases and J by 4 bases, with 9 bases left in between. The CDR3 extends over 12 amino acids. Germline lookup yields CDR1 SGHAT and CDR2 FQNNGV. The CDR3 nucleotides read TGTGCCAGCAGCCCAGGGGTTTACGAGCAGTACTTC. Translation: CASSPGVYEQYF.

The chain uses TRBV19 and TRBJ2-2; 8 bases are a match to TRBD1. The germline V gene encodes CDR1 LNHDA and CDR2 SQIVND (reference sequence). The CDR3 sequence is 16 residues long. After removal of 5 bases from V and 5 bases from J, the junction contained 10 bases not matched to a gene. The CDR3 protein is CASSAPRGRSTGELFF. CDR3 bases: TGTGCCAGTAGTGCTCCCAGGGGGCGAAGTACCGGGGAGCTGTTTTTT.

This rearrangement joins TRBV19 to TRBJ2-7; D remains ambiguous. Germline V gives CDR1 LNHDA, CDR2 SQIVND (reference sequence). CDR3 length equals 13 residues. Trimming removed 3 bases from V and 1 base from J, with 7 bases in between. Written as DNA, the CDR3 is TGTGCCAGTAGTATGACTTTTTCCTACGAGCAGTACTTC. It specifies CASSMTFSYEQYF.

This clone was observed once. V is TRBV18 and J is TRBJ2-1; 10 bases are shared with TRBD2. CDR3 length: 17 residues. The germline gives CDR1 KGHSH, CDR2 LQKENI. J gave up 8 bases and V 3 bases, and 13 bases lay outside the gene matches. CDR3 amino acids: CASSPRPGLAIGDEQFF. The DNA of the CDR3 is TGTGCCAGCTCACCCCGGCCGGGACTAGCGATAGGGGATGAGCAGTTCTTC.

The chain is built from TRBV19 and TRBJ1-2, with TRBD1 as a possible D gene (5 bases). This CDR3 is 14 amino acids long. Trimming left V 5 bases short and J 3 bases short, with 13 bases between. Germline V gene data show CDR1 as LNHDA and CDR2 as SQIVND (reference sequence). CDR3 DNA sequence: TGTGCCAGTAGTTTGCGACAGATTTACTATGGCTACACCTTC. This sequence encodes CASSLRQIYYGYTF.

The chain joins TRBV19 to TRBJ1-6; D is ambiguous. CDR1 and CDR2 from the germline V gene are LNHDA and SQIVND (reference sequence). Trimming took off 7 bases at V and 8 bases at J, with 18 bases between the two ends. The CDR3 totals 15 residues. In DNA form, the CDR3 reads TGTGCCAGTACCCCTGAGAGGCCGACGGATTCACCCCTCCACTTT. It translates to CASTPERPTDSPLHF.

This sequence joins TRBV5-1 and TRBJ2-7; maybe TRBD2 (6 bases). In germline, CDR1 is SGHRS, CDR2 YFSETQ. Trimming took 3 bases from V and 5 from J, leaving 15 bases between them. The CDR3 runs 14 residues. CDR3 residues: CASSWRDFLDEQYF. CDR3 sequence (DNA): TGCGCCAGCAGCTGGAGGGATTTTCTGGACGAGCAGTACTTC.

The V call is TRBV6-5, the J call TRBJ1-2; 7 bases map to TRBD1. This CDR3 comprises 14 residues. V was pared by 7 bases and J by 2 bases, with 7 bases of the junction left unmatched. CDR1 is MNHEY, CDR2 SVGAGI, per germline. As DNA, the CDR3 is TGTGCCAGCACCCCTTTACAGGGGAACTATGGCTACACCTTC. Its protein is CASTPLQGNYGYTF.

The chain carries TRBV7-8 and TRBJ1-1; 9 nucleotides match TRBD1. The V gene's germline CDR1 is SGHVS and CDR2 FQNEAQ. This CDR3 has 15 residues. V shed 3 bases, J shed 0 bases, and the junction held 2 bases outside the gene matches. CDR3 nucleotide sequence: TGTGCCAGCAGCTTCCGGGACAGGGTGAACACTGAAGCTTTCTTT. Amino acid sequence: CASSFRDRVNTEAFF.

This chain connects TRBV30 to TRBJ2-1; no clear D. The germline gives CDR1 GTSNPN, CDR2 SVGIG (reference sequence). CDR3 length: 12 residues. The germline V and J ends were trimmed by 2 bases and 4 bases, with 6 bases remaining between them. DNA for the CDR3: TGTGCCTGGAGTTCGGTGTACAATGAGCAGTTCTTC. Translated: CAWSSVYNEQFF.

This clone was seen once. This chain connects TRBV28 to TRBJ2-7; perhaps TRBD1 as D (5 bases). The CDR3 length is 13 residues. The germline gives CDR1 MDHEN, CDR2 SYDVKM. Trimming shortened V by 6 bases and J by 2 bases, and 11 bases separated the two germline ends. The chain's CDR3 is CASSRVVPYEQYF. CDR3 DNA sequence: TGTGCCAGCAGCAGGGTAGTCCCCTACGAGCAGTACTTC.

The chain employs TRBV9 and TRBJ1-5; D remains ambiguous. V shed 0 bases and J shed 3 bases, with 13 bases lying between them. From germline, CDR1 is SGDLS and CDR2 YYNGEE. The CDR3 runs to 16 residues. The CDR3 region is CASSVGIGGLNQPQHF. The DNA of the CDR3 is TGTGCCAGCAGCGTAGGAATAGGCGGACTCAATCAGCCCCAGCATTTT.